This entry lists 32 T cell receptor beta chains sequenced from one sample in a study of blood T cell repertoires in COVID-19. Measured with immunoSEQ multiplex PCR; TCRdb has only the in-frame clones, and not every one. The sample holds around 70,000 clones, 89% seen once. Sequencing was carried out using peripheral blood. Receptors originate from an older man with acute or convalescent COVID-19.

In its sample, this clone was seen once. The J gene is TRBJ1-1, the V gene TRBV5-1; 7 bases are a match to TRBD1. This CDR3 region has 15 residues. Losses at the gene ends were 1 base for V and 1 base for J; bases not matched to a gene: 4. CDR1 is SGHRS and CDR2 is YFSETQ in the germline V gene. The CDR3 spells CASSLWGQQNTEAFF. CDR3 DNA sequence: TGCGCCAGCAGCTTGTGGGGACAGCAGAACACTGAAGCTTTCTTT.

This clone was seen a few times. The J gene is TRBJ1-2, the V gene TRBV30; 12 bases line up with TRBD1. CDR3 length: 13 amino acids. Germline V gives CDR1 GTSNPN, CDR2 SVGIG (reference sequence). After removal of 4 bases from V and 14 bases from J, the junction contained 11 bases not matched to a gene. CDR3 in amino acids: CAWTTGTGGYGTF. The CDR3 region has the DNA TGTGCCTGGACCACCGGGACAGGGGGCTATGGGACCTTC.

The rearrangement uses TRBV6-4 and TRBJ2-3; a weak D match, TRBD2 (6 bases). Trimming pared 6 bases from V and 2 bases from J, leaving 12 bases between. The CDR3 consists of 14 residues. The germline gives CDR1 MRHNA, CDR2 SNTAGT. CDR3 coding DNA: TGTGCCAGCAGCGACCGGGGGTTCACAGATACGCAGTATTTT. Its translation: CASSDRGFTDTQYF.

This clone has a handful of counts. This chain uses TRBV7-8 with TRBJ1-5; D remains unclear. Germline CDR1 SGHVS, CDR2 FQNEAQ. Trimming shortened V by 3 bases and J by 3 bases, and 15 bases separated the two germline ends. The CDR3 is 16 amino acids. CDR3 sequence: CASSFLDGGYNQPQHF. CDR3 nucleotide sequence: TGTGCCAGCAGCTTCTTGGACGGAGGATACAATCAGCCCCAGCATTTT.

Only a few counts were recorded for this clone. The chain is built from TRBV4-1 and TRBJ1-1; D uncertain. The V gene lost 0 bases and the J gene lost 1 base, with 12 bases spanning the gap. CDR3 length: 16 residues. From germline, CDR1 is MGHRA and CDR2 YSYEKL. The CDR3 is CASSQEKRSGNTEAFF. The CDR3 bases are TGCGCCAGCAGCCAAGAAAAGCGGTCGGGGAACACTGAAGCTTTCTTT.

The rearrangement links TRBV30 to TRBJ1-2, with 10 positions matching TRBD1. V dropped 4 bases and J dropped 6; count of bases not matched to a gene: 5. The CDR3 consists of 13 residues. The germline gives CDR1 GTSNPN, CDR2 SVGIG (reference sequence). In nucleotides, the CDR3 is TGTGCCTGGAATCGAGGGACAGGGGATGGCTACACCTTC. Translating gives CAWNRGTGDGYTF. The full variable domain, completed using reference TRBV30 and TRBJ1-2, is SQTIHQWPATLVQPVGSPLSLECTVEGTSNPNLYWYRQAAGRGLQLLFYSVGIGQISSEVPQNLSASRPQDRQFILSSKKLLLSDSGFYLCAWNRGTGDGYTFGSGTRLTVV.

This clone was detected once. This sequence joins TRBV11-2 and TRBJ2-5, with TRBD2 matching 11 bases. J was trimmed by 5 bases and V by 3 bases; bases with no gene match: 5. Germline V lookup: CDR1 SGHAT, CDR2 FQNNGV. The CDR3 is 15 amino acids. CDR3 protein: CASSLGLAAGETQYF. CDR3 in DNA: TGTGCCAGCAGCTTGGGACTAGCGGCGGGGGAGACCCAGTACTTC.

V is TRBV7-8 and J is TRBJ1-2; 10 bases map to TRBD1. The ends lost 4 bases at V and 4 bases at J; junction bases unmatched: 6. The CDR3 length is 15 residues. Germline V gene sequence: CDR1 SGHVS, CDR2 FQNEAQ. The CDR3 sequence is CASSSTRDRGYGYTF. CDR3 DNA: TGTGCCAGCAGCTCAACCCGGGACAGGGGCTATGGCTACACCTTC.

This clone was found once. V is TRBV6-5 and J is TRBJ1-1, with D maybe TRBD1 (6 bases). The CDR3 contains 13 residues. Germline CDR1 is MNHEY and CDR2 is SVGAGI. V gave up 9 bases and J gave up 6 bases, with 17 bases separating them. This CDR3 is CASQLGGAPEAFF. CDR3 DNA sequence: TGTGCCAGTCAATTGGGGGGGGCTCCTGAAGCTTTCTTT.

This clone appeared a single time. The rearrangement links TRBV7-8 to TRBJ1-1, with D possibly matching TRBD1 (6 bases). Between the trimmed V and J ends, which lost 0 bases and 4 bases, there was a span of 24 bases. Germline V gene sequence: CDR1 SGHVS, CDR2 FQNEAQ. There are 19 residues in the CDR3. The chain's CDR3 is CASSLAGRALGQGLTEAFF. The CDR3 bases are TGTGCCAGCAGCTTAGCGGGGAGGGCGTTGGGGCAGGGGCTCACTGAAGCTTTCTTT. Based on the CDR3 plus reference TRBV7-8 and TRBJ1-1, the full variable domain is GAGVSQSPRYKVAKRGQDVALRCDPISGHVSLFWYQQALGQGPEFLTYFQNEAQLDKSGLPSDRFFAERPEGSVSTLKIQRTQQEDSAVYLCASSLAGRALGQGLTEAFFGQGTRLTVV.

This clone was seen once. V is TRBV13 and J is TRBJ2-2; 9 positions match TRBD2. CDR3 size: 16 residues. Germline V gene lookup returns CDR1 PRHDT and CDR2 FYEKMQ (reference sequence). V gave up 5 bases and J gave up 1 base; unmatched junction bases: 5. The CDR3 reads CASSQTAGGNTGELFF. Here the CDR3 DNA reads TGTGCCAGCAGCCAAACAGCGGGGGGGAACACCGGGGAGCTGTTTTTT.

This clone showed up just once. CDR3 in amino acids: CAINGQGSGGTEAFF. The CDR3 nucleotides read TGTGCCATCAACGGACAGGGTTCGGGGGGCACTGAAGCTTTCTTT. The chain has TRBV10-3 and TRBJ1-1; 8 nucleotides match TRBD1. Losses at the gene ends were 7 bases for V and 4 bases for J; bases not matched to a gene: 11. Germline values: CDR1 ENHRY, CDR2 SYGVKD. The CDR3 runs to 15 residues.

The chain is built from TRBV7-2 and TRBJ1-2; 9 nucleotides line up with TRBD1. Germline loops: CDR1 SGHTA, CDR2 FQGNSA. CDR3 length: 16 amino acids. V was clipped by 0 bases and J by 5 bases; unmatched bases: 7. CDR3 in amino acids: CASSLAGGQGGYGYTF. CDR3 sequence (DNA): TGTGCCAGCAGCTTAGCGGGGGGACAGGGAGGATATGGCTACACCTTC.

The chain combines TRBV6-5 with TRBJ1-6; D is undetermined. Germline loops: CDR1 MNHEY, CDR2 SVGAGI. V lost 6 bases to trimming and J lost 7 bases, with 13 bases between them. CDR3 size: 14 residues. The CDR3: CASRVSGSNSPLHF. CDR3 bases: TGTGCCAGCAGGGTTTCGGGGTCCAATTCACCCCTCCACTTT.

The J gene is TRBJ1-4, the V gene TRBV19; D is possibly TRBD1 (6 bases). V was shortened by 9 bases and J by 0 bases, with 14 bases between the two germline ends. The CDR3 runs 15 residues. The germline V gene has CDR1 LNHDA and CDR2 SQIVND (reference sequence). CDR3 protein: CASLGQLPTNEKLFF. The CDR3 DNA is TGTGCCAGCCTTGGACAGCTCCCAACTAATGAAAAACTGTTTTTT.

The chain has TRBV12-3 or TRBV12-4 and TRBJ1-2; D unclear. CDR3 size: 13 residues. The V end was cut by 8 bases, the J end by 8 bases, with 18 bases between. CDR3 DNA sequence: TGTGCCAGCCTCCCCCGGGGTGCCAACGGCTACACCTTC. Its translation: CASLPRGANGYTF.

This clone was recorded only once. V gene TRBV5-1 combines with J gene TRBJ1-1, with 8 bases that match TRBD1. The CDR3 runs to 13 residues. After removal of 2 bases from V and 5 bases from J, the junction contained 2 bases not matched to a gene. CDR1 SGHRS and CDR2 YFSETQ come from the germline V gene. CDR3 sequence: CASSFGQGTEAFF. The CDR3 DNA follows: TGCGCCAGCAGCTTCGGACAGGGTACTGAAGCTTTCTTT. Full variable domain (missing parts from reference TRBV5-1 and TRBJ1-1): KAGVTQTPRYLIKTRGQQVTLSCSPISGHRSVSWYQQTPGQGLQFLFEYFSETQRNKGNFPGRFSGRQFSNSRSEMNVSTLELGDSALYLCASSFGQGTEAFFGQGTRLTVV.

In DNA, the CDR3 is TGTGCCAGCAGTGAAGTACAGGGGACCTACGAGCAGTACTTC. This encodes CASSEVQGTYEQYF. V and J are TRBV2 and TRBJ2-7, with 7 bases lining up with TRBD1. The CDR3 spans 14 residues. CDR1 is SNHLY and CDR2 is FYNNEI in the germline V gene. J was trimmed by 2 bases and V by 1 base; bases with no gene match: 2.

The J gene is TRBJ1-2, the V gene TRBV12-5; D is ambiguous. Germline CDR1 reads LGHNT; CDR2 reads FRNRAP. This CDR3 region has 17 residues. Between the trimmed V and J ends, which lost 0 bases and 0 bases, there was a span of 14 bases. CDR3 loop: CASGLVVRRTANYGYTF. CDR3 coding DNA: TGTGCTAGTGGTTTGGTAGTGAGACGCACAGCTAACTATGGCTACACCTTC. Combining the CDR3 with reference TRBV12-5 and TRBJ1-2 gives the whole variable domain DARVTQTPRHKVTEMGQEVTMRCQPILGHNTVFWYRQTMMQGLELLAYFRNRAPLDDSGMPKDRFSAEMPDATLATLKIQPSEPRDSAVYFCASGLVVRRTANYGYTFGSGTRLTVV.

The chain combines TRBV30 with TRBJ1-1, with no clear D. V was cut by 4 bases and J by 0 bases, with 18 bases left in between. The CDR3 runs to 16 residues. Germline V CDR1 and CDR2: GTSNPN, SVGIG (reference sequence). The CDR3 DNA sequence: TGTGCCTGGAAGAGGGCTGGGCCATGGGTGAACACTGAAGCTTTCTTT. It is translated as CAWKRAGPWVNTEAFF.

The CDR3 protein is CASSFTGTMPYNEQFF. In DNA form, the CDR3 reads TGCGCCAGCAGCTTCACCGGGACTATGCCCTACAATGAGCAGTTCTTC. The chain couples TRBV4-1 to TRBJ2-1, with 7 bases that match TRBD2. Germline lookup yields CDR1 MGHRA and CDR2 YSYEKL. With V trimmed by 5 bases and J by 2 bases, 9 bases remained unmatched. The CDR3 contains 16 residues.

The J gene is TRBJ2-3, the V gene TRBV19, with 7 bases fitting TRBD1. Germline lookup yields CDR1 LNHDA and CDR2 SQIVND (reference sequence). The CDR3 has 15 amino acids. Germline trimming cut 2 bases from V and 0 bases from J; bases unmatched to any gene: 2. Here the CDR3 reads CASSITGASTDTQYF. The CDR3 nucleotides are TGTGCCAGTAGTATAACAGGGGCCAGCACAGATACGCAGTATTTT.

There are a few counts of this clone. The chain joins TRBV5-8 to TRBJ1-1, with a weak D call TRBD1 (5 bases). Germline CDR1 and CDR2: SGHTS and YDEGEE. The CDR3 loop spans 14 amino acids. Trimming cost V 6 bases and J 10 bases, with 22 bases left between them. The CDR3 loop reads CASNSQPFRVGAFF. CDR3 in DNA: TGTGCCAGCAACTCACAACCCTTCAGGGTTGGAGCTTTCTTT.

This chain connects TRBV24-1 to TRBJ1-1, with 7 nucleotides matching TRBD1. J was trimmed by 9 bases and V by 11 bases; bases with no gene match: 8. Germline V gene data show CDR1 as KGHDR and CDR2 as SFDVKD. The CDR3 contains 11 residues. The CDR3, as DNA: TGTGCCAACTTACAGGGGATGAAAGCTTTCTTT. Amino acid sequence: CANLQGMKAFF.

The chain uses TRBV6-5 and TRBJ2-5; 7 nucleotides match TRBD1. The V segment lost 9 bases and the J segment 4 bases; nucleotides outside the gene matches: 8. The CDR3 length is 13 residues. The V gene's germline CDR1 is MNHEY and CDR2 SVGAGI. CDR3 in DNA: TGTGCCAGTAGAAAGGGGGCGTTAGAGACCCAGTACTTC. Translation gives CASRKGALETQYF.

The chain has TRBV19 and TRBJ2-2, with D maybe TRBD1 (5 bases). The germline V gene has CDR1 LNHDA and CDR2 SQIVND (reference sequence). The CDR3 has 13 amino acids. The V and J ends lost 9 bases and 0 bases respectively, with 8 bases between them. In nucleotides, the CDR3 is TGTGCCAGCCAGACAGCGAACACCGGGGAGCTGTTTTTT. Its translation is CASQTANTGELFF.

This clone was detected only once. This chain connects TRBV5-1 to TRBJ1-2; 8 nucleotides align to TRBD1. This CDR3 spans 14 amino acids. The germline V gene encodes CDR1 SGHRS and CDR2 YFSETQ. V dropped 0 bases and J dropped 3; count of bases not matched to a gene: 1. CDR3 sequence reads: CASSLGTGHYGYTF. The CDR3 bases are TGCGCCAGCAGCTTGGGGACAGGGCACTATGGCTACACCTTC.

This chain uses TRBV29-1 with TRBJ2-5, with 11 bases identical to TRBD2. CDR1 SQVTM and CDR2 ANQGSEA come from the germline V gene. With 0 bases clipped from V and 5 bases from J, the junction kept 2 bases outside the gene matches. CDR3 length: 14 residues. In DNA form, the CDR3 reads TGCAGCGTTGAAGAGGGACTAGCGGCCGAGACCCAGTACTTC. It codes for CSVEEGLAAETQYF.

CDR3 coding DNA: TGTGCCAGCAGCCCAGACAGGGGCTGGGAGCAGTACTTC. Residues: CASSPDRGWEQYF. The chain is built from TRBV27 and TRBJ2-7; TRBD1 agrees at 8 bases. This CDR3 has 13 residues. Trimming removed 6 bases from V and 7 bases from J; junction bases left unmatched: 8. CDR1 is MNHEY and CDR2 is SMNVEV in the germline V gene (reference sequence).

The chain employs TRBV6-5 and TRBJ1-1; D ambiguous. Germline CDR1 MNHEY, CDR2 SVGAGI. The CDR3 runs 14 residues. The V gene lost 6 bases and the J gene lost 0 bases, with 11 bases spanning the gap. The CDR3: CASSQDSMNTEAFF. DNA for the CDR3: TGTGCCAGCAGCCAGGATTCCATGAACACTGAAGCTTTCTTT.

The chain employs TRBV10-2 and TRBJ1-1; 7 bases line up with TRBD1. Germline CDR1 WSHSY, CDR2 SAAADI. The CDR3 has 13 residues. The trim removed 5 bases at V and 3 bases at J, leaving 3 bases unmatched. The CDR3 sequence is CASSRQGDTEAFF. The CDR3 coding sequence is TGCGCCAGCAGTCGACAGGGAGACACTGAAGCTTTCTTT.

The chain links TRBV7-9 to TRBJ2-2; 7 nucleotides agree with TRBD1. The CDR3 has 15 amino acids. The V and J ends lost 5 bases and 1 base, in that order; junction bases with no gene match: 4. Germline CDR1 and CDR2: SEHNR and FQNEAQ (reference sequence). In DNA form, the CDR3 reads TGTGCCAGCAGCGCTAGGGACAGGAACACCGGGGAGCTGTTTTTT. This sequence encodes CASSARDRNTGELFF.